Shown below are 26 T cell receptor beta chains from a single sample sequenced in a study of graft-versus-host responses after intestinal transplantation. Data came from immunoSEQ multiplex PCR; TCRdb stores just in-frame clones and leaves some out. Of about 90,000 clones in the sample, around 90% were seen once. No antigen is known for these receptors. Material: unstimulated CD4+ T cells sorted from spleen or lymph node cells, obtained before intestinal transplant. These receptors were collected from a human donor who received an intestinal transplant.

The chain recombines TRBV6-6 with TRBJ2-7; D is possibly TRBD1 (5 bases). Germline V gives CDR1 MNHNY, CDR2 SVGAGI (reference sequence). Trimming shortened V by 0 bases and J by 3 bases, and 12 bases separated the two germline ends. The CDR3 runs 15 residues. The CDR3 is CASSYSRFRGYEQYF. The CDR3 DNA sequence: TGTGCCAGCAGTTACTCCCGGTTTAGGGGCTACGAGCAGTACTTC.

CDR3 protein: CASSFPRNTIYF. DNA for the CDR3: TGTGCCAGCAGTTTTCCCCGAAACACCATATATTTT. The chain links TRBV27 to TRBJ1-3; no definite D call. The CDR3 is made up of 12 amino acids. CDR1 is MNHEY and CDR2 is SMNVEV in the germline V gene (reference sequence). The ends were cut back, 3 bases at V and 5 bases at J, with 5 bases in the middle.

V and J are TRBV9 and TRBJ2-1, with 9 bases that match TRBD1. The germline V gene has CDR1 SGDLS and CDR2 YYNGEE. V shed 1 base and J 6 bases; nucleotides not matched to a gene: 11. The CDR3 covers 17 residues. The CDR3 is CASSVTSSGQGGNEQFF. The CDR3 DNA sequence: TGTGCCAGCAGCGTAACTTCCTCGGGACAGGGAGGCAATGAGCAGTTCTTC.

The genes are TRBV4-1 and TRBJ1-1, with 8 bases lining up with TRBD1. V lost 1 base and J lost 4; bases outside the gene matches: 8. Germline V lookup: CDR1 MGHRA, CDR2 YSYEKL. CDR3 size: 16 residues. The CDR3 DNA reads as TGCGCCAGCAGCCAAGCGGTCAACAGGGGGGGCACTGAAGCTTTCTTT. It translates to CASSQAVNRGGTEAFF.

The chain links TRBV5-4 to TRBJ2-5; the match to TRBD1 covers 10 bases. Trimming cost V 1 base and J 4 bases; bases outside gene matches: 4. This CDR3 is built from 15 residues. Germline CDR1 and CDR2: SGHNT and YYREEE (reference sequence). The CDR3 loop is CASSLRQGAGETQYF. The CDR3 DNA reads as TGTGCCAGCAGCTTGAGACAGGGGGCGGGAGAGACCCAGTACTTC.

This chain uses TRBV5-1 with TRBJ1-6; possible D gene TRBD1, 6 bases. V was clipped by 4 bases and J by 6 bases, with 23 bases between them. Germline lookup yields CDR1 SGHRS and CDR2 YFSETQ. This CDR3 is built from 18 residues. CDR3 region: CASSPGGGRSFLNSPLHF. CDR3 sequence (DNA): TGCGCCAGCAGCCCCGGCGGGGGCAGGTCCTTCCTTAATTCACCCCTCCACTTT.

V usage is TRBV29-1 and J usage is TRBJ1-2, with 8 bases fitting TRBD1. J gave up 3 bases and V 7 bases, and 7 bases lay outside the gene matches. This CDR3 contains 13 residues. Germline CDR1 is SQVTM and CDR2 is ANQGSEA. The chain's CDR3 is CSAKTGAYYGYTF. CDR3 coding DNA: TGCAGCGCTAAGACAGGGGCTTACTATGGCTACACCTTC.

The chain has TRBV11-2 and TRBJ2-7; 11 nucleotides match TRBD2. V dropped 3 bases and J dropped 6; count of bases not matched to a gene: 7. Germline lookup yields CDR1 SGHAT and CDR2 FQNNGV. The CDR3 runs to 15 residues. The CDR3 nucleotides are TGTGCCAGCAGCTTTGGTACTAGCGGGAGCATCGAGCAGTACTTC. Translated, it gives CASSFGTSGSIEQYF.

V gene TRBV29-1 combines with J gene TRBJ1-4, with D perhaps matching TRBD1 (5 bases). Trimming took off 7 bases at V and 8 bases at J, with 17 bases between the two ends. Germline V gene lookup returns CDR1 SQVTM and CDR2 ANQGSEA. The CDR3 contains 13 residues. The CDR3 DNA is TGCAGCGGGACGACAGATTCTTGGGAAAAACTGTTTTTT. This translates into CSGTTDSWEKLFF.

The chain carries TRBV25-1 and TRBJ1-1; D might be TRBD1 (5 bases). Germline CDR1 reads MGHDK; CDR2 reads SYGVNS. The V end was cut by 2 bases, the J end by 5 bases, with 9 bases between. This CDR3 has 13 residues. CDR3 nucleotide sequence: TGTGCCAGCAGTGAAATCGAGGGGACTGAAGCTTTCTTT. Encoded protein: CASSEIEGTEAFF.

This chain joins TRBV5-1 and TRBJ1-3; D is unclear. Trimming stripped 7 bases from V and 4 bases from J, with 9 bases between. The germline CDR1 and CDR2 sequences are SGHRS and YFSETQ. The CDR3 sequence is 12 residues long. CDR3 amino acids: CASAREGNTIYF. CDR3 nucleotides: TGCGCCAGCGCCCGGGAAGGAAACACCATATATTTT.

The chain joins TRBV28 to TRBJ2-1; D unresolved. The CDR3 extends over 13 amino acids. The germline V gene encodes CDR1 MDHEN and CDR2 SYDVKM. V lost 4 bases and J lost 7, with 11 bases in between. CDR3 coding DNA: TGTGCCAGCAGTTCCCAACATTATAATGAGCAGTTCTTC. It yields the protein CASSSQHYNEQFF.

J is TRBJ2-3 and V is TRBV19, with 10 positions matching TRBD1. CDR3 size: 14 residues. Germline CDR1 reads LNHDA; CDR2 reads SQIVND (reference sequence). V lost 5 bases, J lost 4 bases, and 3 bases stayed unmatched. CDR3 DNA: TGTGCCAGTAGTGACAGGGGGCCCCCAGATACGCAGTATTTT. Translation gives CASSDRGPPDTQYF.

The rearrangement links TRBV6-5 to TRBJ1-6; D gene uncertain. The CDR3 has 13 amino acids. V lost 2 bases to trimming and J lost 14 bases, with 13 bases between them. From germline, CDR1 is MNHEY and CDR2 SVGAGI. The CDR3 sequence is CASSYRAPITLHF. Written as DNA, the CDR3 is TGTGCCAGCAGTTACCGCGCCCCCATAACCCTCCACTTT.

This rearrangement joins TRBV28 to TRBJ2-1; the D is unclear. With 3 bases removed from V and 5 bases from J, the gap between germline ends came to 8 bases. This CDR3 spans 13 amino acids. In germline, CDR1 is MDHEN, CDR2 SYDVKM. This CDR3 reads CASSFGRNNEQFF. The CDR3 nucleotides read TGTGCCAGCAGTTTCGGTAGAAACAATGAGCAGTTCTTC.

The CDR3: CASSIRTSGNNEQFF. The CDR3 bases are TGTGCCAGTAGTATCCGGACTAGCGGGAACAATGAGCAGTTCTTC. V and J are TRBV19 and TRBJ2-1; 12 bases match TRBD2. Germline V gives CDR1 LNHDA, CDR2 SQIVND (reference sequence). This CDR3 has 15 residues. Trimming cost V 3 bases and J 5 bases; bases outside gene matches: 2.

The chain recombines TRBV15 with TRBJ1-4, with D uncertain. CDR1 is LNHNV, CDR2 YYDKDF, per germline (reference sequence). With 1 base removed from V and 2 bases from J, the gap between germline ends came to 11 bases. CDR3 length: 16 residues. The CDR3 nucleotides are TGTGCCACCAGCAGAGTACCAAGTAGGACTAATGAAAAACTGTTTTTT. Translation gives CATSRVPSRTNEKLFF.

This chain links TRBV6-6 with TRBJ2-7, with a tentative D call TRBD2 (5 bases). Trimming pared 2 bases from V and 6 bases from J, leaving 8 bases between. Germline V gene sequence: CDR1 MNHNY, CDR2 SVGAGI (reference sequence). This CDR3 is built from 12 residues. The CDR3 region has the DNA TGTGCCAGCAGTTACAGGGCGGGCGAGCAGTACTTC. It codes for CASSYRAGEQYF.

The chain carries TRBV5-1 and TRBJ1-1, with D maybe TRBD1 (6 bases). V gave up 4 bases and J gave up 0 bases, with 16 bases separating them. CDR3 length: 16 residues. Germline V gene lookup returns CDR1 SGHRS and CDR2 YFSETQ. In DNA form, the CDR3 reads TGCGCCAGCAGCCCGACTATACAGGGATTGAACACTGAAGCTTTCTTT. Its protein product is CASSPTIQGLNTEAFF.

The V call is TRBV5-1, the J call TRBJ2-3; 11 bases align to TRBD2. Germline CDR1 is SGHRS and CDR2 is YFSETQ. J gave up 3 bases and V 0 bases, and 6 bases lay outside the gene matches. The CDR3 sequence is 17 residues long. CDR3 coding DNA: TGCGCCAGCAGCTTGGGACTAGCGGGATTTTCAACAGATACGCAGTATTTT. Amino acid sequence: CASSLGLAGFSTDTQYF. The full variable domain, rest sourced from reference TRBV5-1 and TRBJ2-3, is KAGVTQTPRYLIKTRGQQVTLSCSPISGHRSVSWYQQTPGQGLQFLFEYFSETQRNKGNFPGRFSGRQFSNSRSEMNVSTLELGDSALYLCASSLGLAGFSTDTQYFGPGTRLTVL.

The rearrangement links TRBV6-4 to TRBJ2-2, with unresolved D. The CDR3 is made up of 15 amino acids. From germline, CDR1 is MRHNA and CDR2 SNTAGT. V lost 0 bases and J lost 6, with 11 bases in between. CDR3: CASSDSPGFAGELFF. CDR3 sequence (DNA): TGTGCCAGCAGTGACTCCCCAGGCTTTGCCGGGGAGCTGTTTTTT.

The chain joins TRBV7-9 to TRBJ2-7, with 7 nucleotides matching TRBD1. Germline-derived CDR1 and CDR2 are SEHNR and FQNEAQ (reference sequence). Trimming cost V 1 base and J 3 bases; bases outside gene matches: 6. The length of the CDR3 is 15 residues. CDR3 residues: CASSLEGARIYEQYF. Written as DNA, the CDR3 is TGTGCCAGCAGCTTAGAGGGGGCCAGGATCTACGAGCAGTACTTC.

V usage is TRBV15 and J usage is TRBJ2-1, with D tentatively TRBD1 (6 bases). The V gene's germline CDR1 is LNHNV and CDR2 YYDKDF (reference sequence). V lost 2 bases to trimming and J lost 6 bases, with 11 bases between them. The CDR3 covers 14 residues. CDR3 amino acids: CATSRYGQLNEQFF. The CDR3 DNA reads TGTGCCACCAGCAGATATGGACAGCTCAATGAGCAGTTCTTC.

The gene calls are TRBV29-1 and TRBJ1-4; D is possibly TRBD1 (5 bases). The germline V and J ends were trimmed by 3 bases and 7 bases, with 12 bases remaining between them. The CDR3 extends over 13 amino acids. Germline CDR1 and CDR2: SQVTM and ANQGSEA. The CDR3 reads CSVEGQGGEKLFF. In nucleotides, the CDR3 is TGCAGCGTTGAGGGGCAGGGAGGTGAAAAACTGTTTTTT.

The rearrangement joins TRBV27 to TRBJ2-1; TRBD2 aligns across 10 bases. V shed 2 bases and J 9 bases; nucleotides not matched to a gene: 7. Germline V lookup: CDR1 MNHEY, CDR2 SMNVEV (reference sequence). The CDR3 loop spans 15 amino acids. As DNA, the CDR3 is TGTGCCAGCAGTTTAGGGCTAGCGGGAGTAGCTGAGCAGTTCTTC. Protein: CASSLGLAGVAEQFF.

The chain couples TRBV10-3 to TRBJ1-1; 7 bases are shared with TRBD1. The V gene end was trimmed by 2 bases and the J gene end by 8 bases; junction bases not matched to a gene: 11. Germline CDR1 reads ENHRY; CDR2 reads SYGVKD. The CDR3 is 15 residues long. The CDR3, as DNA: TGTGCCATCAGTGAGCCTGGGACAGTGGTTTCAGAAGCTTTCTTT. Translation: CAISEPGTVVSEAFF.